Listed here are 17 T cell receptor beta chains from one sample, sequenced in a study of blood T cell repertoires in COVID-19. Assay: immunoSEQ multiplex PCR; the TCRdb copy retains only in-frame clones and omits some. The table lists roughly 80,000 clones, roughly four fifths of them singletons. Sequencing was done on a sample of peripheral blood. The source of these receptors is a human donor in a cohort sampled during active COVID-19.

This chain connects TRBV28 to TRBJ1-4; 7 nucleotides line up with TRBD1. This CDR3 has 15 residues. CDR1 and CDR2 from the germline V gene are MDHEN and SYDVKM. V shed 6 bases and J 7 bases; nucleotides not matched to a gene: 11. The CDR3 loop reads CASSPLDRAGEKLFF. In DNA, the CDR3 is TGTGCCAGCAGCCCCCTCGACAGGGCGGGTGAAAAACTGTTTTTT.

This sequence joins TRBV5-6 and TRBJ1-4; 7 positions match TRBD1. The junction had 9 bases not matched to a gene; V was cut back by 3 bases and J by 7 bases. CDR1 SGHDT and CDR2 YYEEEE come from the germline V gene. The CDR3 is 15 amino acids. CDR3: CASSSTGVRGEKLFF. For the CDR3, the DNA is TGTGCCAGCAGCTCCACAGGGGTTCGCGGTGAAAAACTGTTTTTT.

This clone was detected once. V usage is TRBV19 and J usage is TRBJ2-2, with 8 nucleotides matching TRBD2. V trimming: 6 bases; J trimming: 6 bases; junction bases outside the gene matches: 12. The CDR3 totals 16 residues. Per the germline V gene, CDR1 is LNHDA and CDR2 is SQIVND (reference sequence). Written as DNA, the CDR3 is TGTGCCAGTAGCGCCTTAAGCGGGGGTAGGGCCGGGGAGCTGTTTTTT. Translated, it gives CASSALSGGRAGELFF.

A single count supports this clone. The chain links TRBV2 to TRBJ1-3, with D hard to call. V gave up 8 bases and J gave up 0 bases, with 8 bases separating them. The CDR3 is 13 amino acids. CDR1 is SNHLY and CDR2 is FYNNEI in the germline V gene. The DNA for the CDR3 is TGTGCCAGCCGCCGCGGCTCTGGAAACACCATATATTTT. Amino acid sequence: CASRRGSGNTIYF. Complete variable domain (other parts from reference TRBV2 and TRBJ1-3): EPEVTQTPSHQVTQMGQEVILRCVPISNHLYFYWYRQILGQKVEFLVSFYNNEISEKSEIFDDQFSVERPDGSNFTLKIRSTKLEDSAMYFCASRRGSGNTIYFGEGSWLTVV.

This chain links TRBV6-5 with TRBJ2-7, with D perhaps TRBD1 (6 bases). Germline lookup yields CDR1 MNHEY and CDR2 SVGAGI. CDR3 length: 14 residues. Trimming left V 7 bases short and J 3 bases short, with 16 bases between. The CDR3 sequence: CASITGTSFYEQYF. CDR3 sequence (DNA): TGTGCCAGCATCACCGGGACAAGTTTCTACGAGCAGTACTTC.

The chain recombines TRBV9 with TRBJ2-7, with TRBD1 matching 7 bases. V was pared by 0 bases and J by 6 bases, with 9 bases of the junction left unmatched. CDR3 length: 15 residues. Looked up from germline, CDR1 is SGDLS and CDR2 is YYNGEE. The CDR3 DNA reads TGTGCCAGCAGCGTAGGAACTACAGGGGACGGCGAGCAGTACTTC. Translation gives CASSVGTTGDGEQYF.

CDR3 nucleotide sequence: TGTGCCAGCAGCTTAAGGGCGGGGACAGGAGATAATTCACCCCTCCACTTT. It codes for CASSLRAGTGDNSPLHF. The chain combines TRBV7-9 with TRBJ1-6, with TRBD1 matching over 8 bases. CDR1 and CDR2 from the germline V gene are SEHNR and FQNEAQ (reference sequence). CDR3 size: 17 residues. With 2 bases clipped from V and 5 bases from J, the junction kept 8 bases outside the gene matches.

The chain employs TRBV28 and TRBJ2-7; 9 positions agree with TRBD1. Germline values: CDR1 MDHEN, CDR2 SYDVKM. V gave up 2 bases and J gave up 5 bases; unmatched junction bases: 13. This CDR3 has 17 residues. The chain's CDR3 is CASSLTTGTGYRDEQYF. CDR3 coding DNA: TGTGCCAGCAGTTTAACCACCGGGACAGGGTATCGCGACGAGCAGTACTTC.

V and J are TRBV19 and TRBJ2-4, with D maybe TRBD1 (5 bases). The CDR3 extends over 13 amino acids. V gave up 7 bases and J gave up 6 bases, with 13 bases separating them. Per the germline V gene, CDR1 is LNHDA and CDR2 is SQIVND (reference sequence). The CDR3 region is CASNPRVGNIQYF. The CDR3 DNA follows: TGTGCCAGTAACCCCAGGGTAGGAAACATTCAGTACTTC. Based on the CDR3 plus reference TRBV19 and TRBJ2-4, the full variable domain is DGGITQSPKYLFRKEGQNVTLSCEQNLNHDAMYWYRQDPGQGLRLIYYSQIVNDFQKGDIAEGYSVSREKKESFPLTVTSAQKNPTAFYLCASNPRVGNIQYFGAGTRLSVL.

Note on this clone: Sequence at one end of the junction differs from germline and may be a read error. The CDR3 reads CTVVTLGRNEQFF. The CDR3 coding sequence is TGCACCGTTGTGACGTTGGGGCGCAATGAGCAGTTCTTC. The chain recombines TRBV29-1 with TRBJ2-1; D may be TRBD1 (5 bases). Germline V gene data show CDR1 as SQVTM and CDR2 as ANQGSEA. This CDR3 has 13 amino acids.

V usage is TRBV28 and J usage is TRBJ2-2; D call uncertain. The CDR3 extends over 14 amino acids. V was trimmed by 3 bases and J by 3 bases, leaving 8 bases between them. CDR1 MDHEN and CDR2 SYDVKM come from the germline V gene. Here the CDR3 reads CASSFQAHTGELFF. The CDR3 DNA follows: TGTGCCAGCAGTTTCCAGGCTCACACCGGGGAGCTGTTTTTT.

This chain connects TRBV2 to TRBJ1-3; D is possibly TRBD1 (6 bases). Trimming removed 5 bases from V and 0 bases from J, with 11 bases in between. Looked up from germline, CDR1 is SNHLY and CDR2 is FYNNEI. The CDR3 totals 15 residues. In DNA form, the CDR3 reads TGTGCCAGCAGTTGGGACAAACACTCTGGAAACACCATATATTTT. Protein sequence: CASSWDKHSGNTIYF.

In this sample, this clone turned up once. CDR3 residues: CASSLFTGQETQYF. Here the CDR3 DNA reads TGTGCCAGCAGTTTATTCACAGGGCAAGAGACCCAGTACTTC. The J gene is TRBJ2-5, the V gene TRBV27; D is possibly TRBD1 (6 bases). CDR3 length: 14 amino acids. Trimming cost V 1 base and J 2 bases, with 8 bases left between them. Germline values: CDR1 MNHEY, CDR2 SMNVEV (reference sequence).

J is TRBJ2-6 and V is TRBV9, with D perhaps TRBD1 (5 bases). The germline CDR1 and CDR2 sequences are SGDLS and YYNGEE. V was cut by 0 bases and J by 0 bases, with 19 bases left in between. The CDR3 has 20 residues. For the CDR3, the DNA is TGTGCCAGCAGCGTAGCCTATCCTGGGGCAGAAGTCTCTGGGGCCAACGTCCTGACTTTC. Protein product: CASSVAYPGAEVSGANVLTF. Based on the CDR3 plus reference TRBV9 and TRBJ2-6, the full variable domain is DSGVTQTPKHLITATGQRVTLRCSPRSGDLSVYWYQQSLDQGLQFLIQYYNGEERAKGNILERFSAQQFPDLHSELNLSSLELGDSALYFCASSVAYPGAEVSGANVLTFGAGSRLTVL.

This sequence joins TRBV13 and TRBJ2-2, with 7 bases lining up with TRBD2. This CDR3 has 13 residues. Trimming took 8 bases from V and 1 from J; bases not matched to a gene: 1. Per germline, CDR1 PRHDT and CDR2 FYEKMQ (reference sequence). DNA of the CDR3: TGTGCCAGCCGGGAGGAGAACACCGGGGAGCTGTTTTTT. Encoded protein: CASREENTGELFF. Full variable domain (missing parts from reference TRBV13 and TRBJ2-2): AAGVIQSPRHLIKEKRETATLKCYPIPRHDTVYWYQQGPGQDPQFLISFYEKMQSDKGSIPDRFSAQQFSDYHSELNMSSLELGDSALYFCASREENTGELFFGEGSRLTVL.

In DNA, the CDR3 is TGTGCCAGCAGTTACGACCCAGGGCGTCATGAGCAGTTCTTC. Its translation is CASSYDPGRHEQFF. The gene calls are TRBV6-5 and TRBJ2-1; D is perhaps TRBD1 (5 bases). There are 14 residues in the CDR3. Between the trimmed V and J ends, which lost 2 bases and 8 bases, there was a span of 13 bases. CDR1 and CDR2 from the germline V gene are MNHEY and SVGAGI.

The chain has TRBV30 and TRBJ1-5; 7 bases line up with TRBD1. This CDR3 has 14 residues. Germline V gene sequence: CDR1 GTSNPN, CDR2 SVGIG (reference sequence). With V trimmed by 2 bases and J by 2 bases, 3 bases remained unmatched. The CDR3 loop reads CAWSTGVGNQPQHF. Here the CDR3 DNA reads TGTGCCTGGAGTACAGGGGTGGGCAATCAGCCCCAGCATTTT.